These 7 T cell receptor beta chains were sequenced from one sample in a study of shared clonotypes between healthy human individuals. Clones were read by immunoSEQ multiplex PCR, and TCRdb kept only the in-frame ones, dropping some. Counted here are more than 550,000 clones, around 92% occurring once; the ten biggest clones make up 24%. Terminally differentiated effector memory CD45RA+ cells were excluded from the naive CD8 cells, which were CD45RO-negative and positively selected for CCR7. Material: naive CD8+ T cells sorted from blood. Every receptor here comes from a young man in good health.

Of note for this clone: Other DNA sequences from this sample encode an identical CDR3 as well. The chain employs TRBV27 and TRBJ2-7; 7 nucleotides match TRBD1. V lost 3 bases and J lost 3; bases outside the gene matches: 5. CDR3 length: 14 residues. The germline gives CDR1 MNHEY, CDR2 SMNVEV (reference sequence). The CDR3: CASSFSAGGYEQYF. CDR3 DNA sequence: TGTGCCAGCAGTTTTTCTGCAGGGGGCTACGAGCAGTACTTC.

With respect to this clone: Other nucleotide sequences from this sample produce the same CDR3. The rearrangement links TRBV7-9 to TRBJ2-1; no firm D call. The CDR3 extends over 12 amino acids. Germline assignment: CDR1 SEHNR and CDR2 FQNEAQ (reference sequence). Trimming shortened V by 1 base and J by 6 bases, and 4 bases separated the two germline ends. The CDR3 sequence: CASSLDFNEQFF. As DNA, the CDR3 is TGTGCCAGCAGCTTAGACTTCAATGAGCAGTTCTTC.

This clone has just one count. Germline and junction disagree at one end, which may indicate a read error. The chain employs TRBV5-4 and TRBJ2-5, with 13 bases fitting TRBD2. CDR1 SGHNT and CDR2 YYREEE come from the germline V gene (reference sequence). This CDR3 region has 16 residues. The CDR3 DNA is TGCGCCAGCAGCCAAGGGGGGACTAGCGGGGAAGAGACCCAGTACTTC. This sequence encodes CASSQGGTSGEETQYF.

V is TRBV19 and J is TRBJ2-7; D unclear. The CDR3 has 15 residues. V was shortened by 6 bases and J by 3 bases, with 18 bases between the two germline ends. Germline CDR1 is LNHDA and CDR2 is SQIVND (reference sequence). As DNA, the CDR3 is TGTGCCAGTAGCCCGGCCCTTAGTTTGGTCTACGAGCAGTACTTC. It is translated as CASSPALSLVYEQYF.

This clone has only one observation. This chain links TRBV4-3 with TRBJ2-5; the match to TRBD2 covers 8 bases. The CDR3 sequence is 15 residues long. J was trimmed by 5 bases and V by 2 bases; bases with no gene match: 7. CDR1 and CDR2 from the germline V gene are LGHNA and YSLEER. The CDR3 DNA is TGCGCCAGCAGCCAAACAGCGGGAGTATTCGAGACCCAGTACTTC. It codes for CASSQTAGVFETQYF.

The chain is built from TRBV30 and TRBJ2-3; D is possibly TRBD2 (5 bases). CDR3 length equals 15 residues. The germline V and J ends were trimmed by 7 bases and 0 bases, with 17 bases remaining between them. Per germline, CDR1 GTSNPN and CDR2 SVGIG (reference sequence). This CDR3 is CASRAHFASTDTQYF. CDR3 DNA sequence: TGTGCCTCGCGGGCCCACTTTGCTAGCACAGATACGCAGTATTTT.

This chain links TRBV5-1 with TRBJ2-3; no clear D gene. The CDR3 length is 15 residues. The germline V gene has CDR1 SGHRS and CDR2 YFSETQ. Deletions cut 4 bases from V and 2 bases from J, with 14 bases between. CDR3 in amino acids: CASSPRTDFTDTQYF. The CDR3 DNA follows: TGCGCCAGCAGCCCCCGGACCGATTTCACAGATACGCAGTATTTT.